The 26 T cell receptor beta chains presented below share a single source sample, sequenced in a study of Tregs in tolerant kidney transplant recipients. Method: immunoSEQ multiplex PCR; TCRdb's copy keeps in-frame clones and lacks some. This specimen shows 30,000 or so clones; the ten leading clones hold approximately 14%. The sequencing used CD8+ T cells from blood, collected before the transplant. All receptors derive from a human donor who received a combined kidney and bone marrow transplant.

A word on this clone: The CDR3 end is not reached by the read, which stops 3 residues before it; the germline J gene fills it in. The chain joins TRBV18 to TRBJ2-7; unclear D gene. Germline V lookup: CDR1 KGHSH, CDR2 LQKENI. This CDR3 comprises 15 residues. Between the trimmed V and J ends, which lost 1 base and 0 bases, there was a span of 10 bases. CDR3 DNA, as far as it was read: TGTGCCAGCTCACCACAGCCAGGTAGCTCCTACGAG. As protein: CASSPQPGSSYE. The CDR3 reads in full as CASSPQPGSSYEQYF.

The sequenced CDR3 bases are TGTGCCAGCAGCTTGACAGGGATTGACGAG. Its protein is CASSLTGIDE. The whole CDR3 region reads CASSLTGIDEQYF. The rearrangement joins TRBV5-6 to TRBJ2-7; TRBD1 might be the D (6 bases). The read comes to an end 3 residues before the CDR3 does, leaving the germline J gene to fill in the end. The CDR3 is 13 residues long. Trimming took 1 base from V and 5 from J, leaving 10 bases between them. CDR1 SGHDT and CDR2 YYEEEE come from the germline V gene.

This chain's CDR3 is CASSLRDRDDNEQFF. Partial CDR3 DNA: TGTGCCAGCAGTTTGAGGGACAGGGACGACAATGAG. V is TRBV7-9 and J is TRBJ2-1, with 9 bases that match TRBD1. With the read ending 3 residues before the CDR3 end, the germline J gene is used to fill in that end. The J segment lost 5 bases and the V segment lost 6 bases, leaving 8 bases of the junction unmatched. Germline V gene data show CDR1 as SEHNR and CDR2 as FQNEAQ (reference sequence). The CDR3 totals 15 residues. The whole variable domain, remainder taken from reference TRBV7-9 and TRBJ2-1, is DTGVSQNPRHKITKRGQNVTFRCDPISEHNRLYWYRQTLGQGPEFLTYFQNEAQLEKSRLLSDRFSAERPKGSFSTLEIQRTEQGDSAMYLCASSLRDRDDNEQFFGPGTRLTVL.

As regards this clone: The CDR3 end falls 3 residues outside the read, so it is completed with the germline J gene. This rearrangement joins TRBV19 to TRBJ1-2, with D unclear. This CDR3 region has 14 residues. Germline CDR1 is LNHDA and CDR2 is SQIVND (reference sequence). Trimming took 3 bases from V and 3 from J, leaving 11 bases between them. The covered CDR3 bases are TGTGCCAGTAGTATGTATGGACTTGACTATGGC. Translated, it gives CASSMYGLDYG. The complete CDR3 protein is CASSMYGLDYGYTF.

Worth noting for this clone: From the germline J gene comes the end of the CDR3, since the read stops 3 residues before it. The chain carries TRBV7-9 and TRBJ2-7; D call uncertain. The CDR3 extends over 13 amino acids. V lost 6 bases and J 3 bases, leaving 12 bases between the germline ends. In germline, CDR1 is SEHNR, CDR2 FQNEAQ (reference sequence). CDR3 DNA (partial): TGTGCCAGCAGTATTGGAACGGGCTACGAG. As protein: CASSIGTGYE. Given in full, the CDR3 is CASSIGTGYEQYF.

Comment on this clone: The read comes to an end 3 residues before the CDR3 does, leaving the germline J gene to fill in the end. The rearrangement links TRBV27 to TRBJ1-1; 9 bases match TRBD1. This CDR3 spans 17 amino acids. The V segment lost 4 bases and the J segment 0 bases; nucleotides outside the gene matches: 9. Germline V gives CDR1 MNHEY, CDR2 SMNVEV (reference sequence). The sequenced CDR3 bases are TGTGCCAGCAGTTCAGGCCCACAGGGGGCCCTGAACACTGAA. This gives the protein CASSSGPQGALNTE. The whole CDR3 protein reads CASSSGPQGALNTEAFF.

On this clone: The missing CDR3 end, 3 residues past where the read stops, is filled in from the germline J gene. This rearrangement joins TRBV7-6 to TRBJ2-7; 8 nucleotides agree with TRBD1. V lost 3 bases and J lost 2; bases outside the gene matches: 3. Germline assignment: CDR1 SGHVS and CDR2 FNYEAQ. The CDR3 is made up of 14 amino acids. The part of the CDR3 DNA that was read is TGTGCCAGCAGCTTCGGGACAGGTACCTACGAG. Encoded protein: CASSFGTGTYE. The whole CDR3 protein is CASSFGTGTYEQYF.

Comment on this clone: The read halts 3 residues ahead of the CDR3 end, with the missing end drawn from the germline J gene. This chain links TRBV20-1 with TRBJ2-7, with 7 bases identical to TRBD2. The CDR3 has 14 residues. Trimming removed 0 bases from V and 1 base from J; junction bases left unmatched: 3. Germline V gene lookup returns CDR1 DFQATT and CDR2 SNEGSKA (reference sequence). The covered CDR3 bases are TGCAGTGCTAGAGATTTGCGGGGGTCCTACGAG. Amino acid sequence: CSARDLRGSYE. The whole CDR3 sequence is CSARDLRGSYEQYF.

The CDR3 sequence is CSARDLGGSLYEQYF. CDR3 DNA (partial): TGCAGTGCTAGAGATCTTGGCGGGAGTTTATACGAG. The rearrangement uses TRBV20-1 and TRBJ2-7; the match to TRBD2 covers 7 bases. The read finishes 3 residues shy of the CDR3 end, and the germline J gene is used to complete it. The CDR3 contains 15 residues. V lost 0 bases to trimming and J lost 4 bases; unmatched junction nucleotides: 9. From germline, CDR1 is DFQATT and CDR2 SNEGSKA (reference sequence).

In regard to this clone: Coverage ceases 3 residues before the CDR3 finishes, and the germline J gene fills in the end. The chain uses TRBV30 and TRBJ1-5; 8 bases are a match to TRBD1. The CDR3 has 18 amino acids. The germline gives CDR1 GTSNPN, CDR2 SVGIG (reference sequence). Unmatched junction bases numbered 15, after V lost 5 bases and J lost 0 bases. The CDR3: CAWSRSGQAFYSNQPQHF. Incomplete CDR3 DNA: TGTGCCTGGTCCCGATCGGGACAGGCCTTTTATAGCAATCAGCCC. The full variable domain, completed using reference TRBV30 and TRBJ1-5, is SQTIHQWPATLVQPVGSPLSLECTVEGTSNPNLYWYRQAAGRGLQLLFYSVGIGQISSEVPQNLSASRPQDRQFILSSKKLLLSDSGFYLCAWSRSGQAFYSNQPQHFGDGTRLSIL.

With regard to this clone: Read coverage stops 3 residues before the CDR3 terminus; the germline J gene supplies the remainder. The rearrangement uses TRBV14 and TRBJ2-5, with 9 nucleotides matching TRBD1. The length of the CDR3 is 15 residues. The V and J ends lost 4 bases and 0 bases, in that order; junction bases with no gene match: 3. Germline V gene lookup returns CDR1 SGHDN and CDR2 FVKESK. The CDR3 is CASSPDRGYQETQYF. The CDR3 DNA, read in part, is TGTGCCAGCAGCCCCGACAGGGGGTACCAAGAGACC.

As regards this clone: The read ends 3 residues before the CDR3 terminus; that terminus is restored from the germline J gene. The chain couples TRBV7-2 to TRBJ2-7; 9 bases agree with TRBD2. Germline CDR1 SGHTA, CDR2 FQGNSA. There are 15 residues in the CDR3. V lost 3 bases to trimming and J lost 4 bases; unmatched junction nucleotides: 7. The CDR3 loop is CASSFSGRMTYEQYF. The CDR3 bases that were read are TGTGCCAGCAGCTTTAGCGGGAGAATGACATACGAG.

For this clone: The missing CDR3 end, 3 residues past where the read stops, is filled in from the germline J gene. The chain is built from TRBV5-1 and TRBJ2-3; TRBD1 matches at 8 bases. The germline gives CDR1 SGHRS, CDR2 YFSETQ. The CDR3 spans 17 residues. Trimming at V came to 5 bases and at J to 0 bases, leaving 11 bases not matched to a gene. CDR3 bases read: TGCGCCAGCAGTCAAACAGGGGGAGCGGAAAGCACAGATACG. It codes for CASSQTGGAESTDT. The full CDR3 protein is CASSQTGGAESTDTQYF.

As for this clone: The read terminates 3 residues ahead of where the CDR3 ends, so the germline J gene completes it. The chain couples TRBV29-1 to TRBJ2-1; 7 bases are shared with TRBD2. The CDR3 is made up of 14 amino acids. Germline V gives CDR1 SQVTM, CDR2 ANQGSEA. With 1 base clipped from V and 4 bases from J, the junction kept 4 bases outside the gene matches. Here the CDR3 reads CSVEGAGPYNEQFF. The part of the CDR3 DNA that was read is TGCAGCGTTGAAGGAGCGGGACCTTACAATGAG.

The CDR3 sequence: CASSYSWALPSYIQYF. CDR3 bases read: TGTGCCAGCAGTTACTCGTGGGCACTGCCATCGTACATT. The rearrangement links TRBV6-2 or TRBV6-3 to TRBJ2-4, with D unresolved. Read coverage stops 3 residues before the CDR3 terminus; the germline J gene supplies the remainder. V was pared by 0 bases and J by 8 bases, with 17 bases between. Germline CDR1 is MNHEY and CDR2 is SVGEGT. The CDR3 has 16 amino acids.

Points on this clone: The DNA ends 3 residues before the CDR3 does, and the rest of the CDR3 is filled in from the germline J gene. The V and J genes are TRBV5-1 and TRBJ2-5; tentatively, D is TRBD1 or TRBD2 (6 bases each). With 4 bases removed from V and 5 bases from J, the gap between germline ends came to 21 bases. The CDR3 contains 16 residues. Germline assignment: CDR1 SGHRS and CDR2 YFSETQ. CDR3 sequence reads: CASSPSAGEELETQYF. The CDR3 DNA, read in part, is TGCGCCAGCAGCCCTTCTGCAGGGGAGGAGTTGGAGACC.

The CDR3 loop reads CASIPRGGTGELFF. CDR3 DNA (partial): TGTGCCAGCATCCCTCGAGGGGGCACCGGGGAG. The rearrangement links TRBV7-9 to TRBJ2-2; tentatively, D is TRBD1 (6 bases). The CDR3 extends 3 residues past the end of the read, so its final part is completed from the germline J gene. Germline V gives CDR1 SEHNR, CDR2 FQNEAQ (reference sequence). The CDR3 loop spans 14 amino acids. V shed 7 bases and J shed 4 bases, with 13 bases lying between them.

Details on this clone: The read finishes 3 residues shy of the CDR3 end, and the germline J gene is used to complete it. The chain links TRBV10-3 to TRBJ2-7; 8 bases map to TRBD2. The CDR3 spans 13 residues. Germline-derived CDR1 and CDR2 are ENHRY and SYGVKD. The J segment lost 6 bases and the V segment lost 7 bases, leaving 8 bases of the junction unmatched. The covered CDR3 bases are TGTGCCATCATGAGCGGGAGCGATCGCGAG. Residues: CAIMSGSDRE. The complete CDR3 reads CAIMSGSDREQYF.

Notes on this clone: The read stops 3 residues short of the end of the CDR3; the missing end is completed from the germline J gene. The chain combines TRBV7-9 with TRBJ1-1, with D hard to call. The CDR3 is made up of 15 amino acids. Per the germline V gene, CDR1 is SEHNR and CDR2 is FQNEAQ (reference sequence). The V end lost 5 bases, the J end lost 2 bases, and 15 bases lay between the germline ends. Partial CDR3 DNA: TGTGCCAGCAGCACCTTCCCTAACAGCAACACTGAA. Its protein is CASSTFPNSNTE. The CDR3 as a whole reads CASSTFPNSNTEAFF.

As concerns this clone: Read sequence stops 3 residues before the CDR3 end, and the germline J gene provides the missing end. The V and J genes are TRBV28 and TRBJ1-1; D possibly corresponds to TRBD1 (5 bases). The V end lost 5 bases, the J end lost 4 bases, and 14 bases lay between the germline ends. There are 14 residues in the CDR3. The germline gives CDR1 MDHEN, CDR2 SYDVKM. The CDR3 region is CASSRRVDPTEAFF. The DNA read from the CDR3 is TGTGCCAGCAGTCGCAGGGTCGACCCCACTGAA.

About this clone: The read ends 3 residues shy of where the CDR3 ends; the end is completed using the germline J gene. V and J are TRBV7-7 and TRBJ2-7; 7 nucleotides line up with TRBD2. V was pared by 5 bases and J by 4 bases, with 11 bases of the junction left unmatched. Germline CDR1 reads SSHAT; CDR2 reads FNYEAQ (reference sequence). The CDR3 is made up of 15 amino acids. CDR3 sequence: CASSARLADPYEQYF. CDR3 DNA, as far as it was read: TGTGCCAGCAGCGCACGCCTAGCGGACCCTTACGAG.

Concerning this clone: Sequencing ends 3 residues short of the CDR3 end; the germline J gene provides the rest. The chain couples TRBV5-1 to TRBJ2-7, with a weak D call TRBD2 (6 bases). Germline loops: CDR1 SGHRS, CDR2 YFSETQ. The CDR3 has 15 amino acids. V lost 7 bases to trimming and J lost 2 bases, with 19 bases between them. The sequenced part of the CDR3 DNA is TGCGCCAGCGGCGGGGCGGGACCTACAGCCTACGAG. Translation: CASGGAGPTAYE. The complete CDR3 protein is CASGGAGPTAYEQYF. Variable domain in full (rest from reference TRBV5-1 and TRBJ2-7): KAGVTQTPRYLIKTRGQQVTLSCSPISGHRSVSWYQQTPGQGLQFLFEYFSETQRNKGNFPGRFSGRQFSNSRSEMNVSTLELGDSALYLCASGGAGPTAYEQYFGPGTRLTVT.

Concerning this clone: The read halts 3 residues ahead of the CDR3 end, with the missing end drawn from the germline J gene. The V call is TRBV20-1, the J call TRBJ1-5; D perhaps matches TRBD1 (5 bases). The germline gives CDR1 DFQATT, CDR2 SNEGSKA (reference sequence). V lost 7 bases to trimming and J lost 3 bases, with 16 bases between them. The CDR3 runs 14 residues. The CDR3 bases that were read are TGCAGTGGGGGCGGGGGGTCCTCCAATCAGCCC. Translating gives CSGGGGSSNQP. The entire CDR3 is CSGGGGSSNQPQHF.

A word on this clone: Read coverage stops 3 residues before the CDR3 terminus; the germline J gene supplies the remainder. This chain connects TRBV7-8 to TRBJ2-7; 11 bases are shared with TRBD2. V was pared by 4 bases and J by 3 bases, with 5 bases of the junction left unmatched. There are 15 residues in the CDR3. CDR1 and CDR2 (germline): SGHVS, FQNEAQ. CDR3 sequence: CASSSGLADIYEQYF. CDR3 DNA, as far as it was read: TGTGCCAGCAGCTCGGGACTAGCGGACATCTACGAG.

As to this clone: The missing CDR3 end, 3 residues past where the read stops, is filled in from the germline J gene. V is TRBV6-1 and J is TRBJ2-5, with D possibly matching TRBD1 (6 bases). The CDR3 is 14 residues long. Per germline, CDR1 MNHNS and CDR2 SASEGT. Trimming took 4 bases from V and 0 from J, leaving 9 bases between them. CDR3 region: CASSGSGDQETQYF. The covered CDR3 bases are TGTGCCAGCAGTGGATCAGGGGACCAAGAGACC.

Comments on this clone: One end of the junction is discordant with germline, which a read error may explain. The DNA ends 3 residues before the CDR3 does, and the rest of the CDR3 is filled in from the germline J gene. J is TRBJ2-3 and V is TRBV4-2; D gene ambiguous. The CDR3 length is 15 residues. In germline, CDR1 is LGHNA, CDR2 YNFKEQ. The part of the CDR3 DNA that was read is TGCGCCAGCAGCCAAGAATTACTAAGCACAGATACG. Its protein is CASSQELLSTDT. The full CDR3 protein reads CASSQELLSTDTQYF.